The subject of this entry is one T cell receptor beta chain. Its cognate antigen is unknown. This CDR3 comprises 16 residues. Trimming pared 5 bases from V and 2 bases from J, leaving 19 bases between. The V gene's germline CDR1 is SGHAT and CDR2 FQNNGV. Profiled with immunoSEQ multiplex PCR; TCRdb holds only in-frame clones, not every one. The repertoire holds about 110,000 clones, about 90% seen once, with 3.5% to 4.5% in the top ten. This entry comes from a study of T cell responses to AZD1222 COVID-19 vaccine. Broader study findings: Across the whole spike, CD4 TCRs peaked at regions 160-218 and 743-854. Baseline seropositivity occurred in only six or seven AZD1222 recipients.

The material was peripheral blood, obtained on day 0 of AZD1222 vaccination. This TCR came from an adult in good health. The chain employs TRBV11-2 and TRBJ2-7; TRBD1 might be the D (5 bases). For the CDR3, the DNA is TGTGCCAGCAGCCTTCTCCCAAGGGGTTCCACCTACGAGCAGTACTTC. This codes for CASSLLPRGSTYEQYF.